This T cell receptor (beta chain) was sequenced during a study of esophageal squamous cell carcinoma under preoperative chemotherapy. General study findings and limits: Paclitaxel-nedaplatin therapy caused immediate, substantial clonotype frequency changes.

Time point indicated: after preoperative PTX-NDP chemotherapy. As concerns this clonotype: Its target is unknown.

A single record per CDR3 protein comes from TCRdb applying MiXCR to the PCR reads. This sample carries 15,000 to 20,000 distinct CDR3 sequences, under 60% of them seen once, and the ten largest clones take around 27%. The CDR3 length is 13 residues. With 5 bases clipped from V and 7 bases from J, the junction kept 7 bases outside the gene matches. The TCR sequence derives from a human donor with esophageal squamous cell carcinoma. The donor label of this sample is uncertain. Sampling took place from a patient given preoperative chemotherapy. The J gene is TRBJ2-7, the V gene TRBV12-3 or TRBV12-4, with 8 nucleotides matching TRBD1. CDR3 amino acids: CASSVQGALEQYF. In nucleotides, the CDR3 is TGTGCCAGCAGTGTTCAGGGGGCGTTAGAGCAGTACTTC.